Shown below are 18 T cell receptor beta chains from a single sample sequenced in a study of cytomegalovirus exposure and HLA in healthy donors (dated by TCRdb to 2015 to 2018). Library creation used the immunoSEQ multiplex PCR assay. The multiplex PCR relied on a mix of 60 forward primers for TCR Vbeta segments and 13 reverse primers for TCR Jbeta segments. Sourced from immuneACCESS, this table was stored by TCRdb with only in-frame sequences that have V and J called. A share of the clones is absent; for the studies checked, an unresolved V gene accounts for under half, and the remainder has no known explanation. The table for this sample lists 110,000 to 150,000 clones; 72% of them were counted only once. 2% to 2.5% of the sample is held by the ten biggest clonotypes. Input material: PBMCs. The receptors originated from a man aged 40-49 years in good health and CMV-seronegative.

The chain is built from TRBV5-1 and TRBJ2-1; 8 nucleotides align to TRBD2. The CDR3 length is 18 residues. Looked up from germline, CDR1 is SGHRS and CDR2 is YFSETQ. V lost 1 base to trimming and J lost 1 base; unmatched junction nucleotides: 10. The CDR3 DNA reads as TGCGCCAGCAGCTTGATGGCTAGCGGGCAAGGGTCCTACAATGAGCAGTTCTTC. Protein: CASSLMASGQGSYNEQFF.

The chain employs TRBV19 and TRBJ2-7; 9 bases line up with TRBD1. Germline V gives CDR1 LNHDA, CDR2 SQIVND (reference sequence). CDR3 size: 17 residues. V lost 4 bases to trimming and J lost 0 bases; unmatched junction nucleotides: 10. DNA for the CDR3: TGTGCCAGTAGTAGCCCCCCCGGGACAGGGAGCTCCTACGAGCAGTACTTC. This sequence encodes CASSSPPGTGSSYEQYF.

The J gene is TRBJ2-1, the V gene TRBV19, with TRBD2 identical over 14 bases. Germline CDR1 and CDR2: LNHDA and SQIVND (reference sequence). The CDR3 loop spans 17 amino acids. Trimming removed 3 bases from V and 6 bases from J; junction bases left unmatched: 7. In nucleotides, the CDR3 is TGTGCCAGTAGTATGGGACTAGCGGGAGTACGGTCCAATGAGCAGTTCTTC. Protein: CASSMGLAGVRSNEQFF.

With regard to this clone: The junction shows a germline mismatch at one end, possibly a read error. The chain is built from TRBV19 and TRBJ1-5; no definite D call. Germline V gene lookup returns CDR1 LNHDA and CDR2 SQIVND (reference sequence). The CDR3 is 14 amino acids. CDR3 coding DNA: TGTGCCAGTAGTCTAGACCGTAGCAATCAGCCCCAGAATTTT. Protein product: CASSLDRSNQPQNF. Using reference TRBV19 and TRBJ1-5 for the parts outside the CDR3, the full variable domain is DGGITQSPKYLFRKEGQNVTLSCEQNLNHDAMYWYRQDPGQGLRLIYYSQIVNDFQKGDIAEGYSVSREKKESFPLTVTSAQKNPTAFYLCASSLDRSNQPQNFGDGTRLSIL.

This clone was seen more than once but under ten times. The rearrangement joins TRBV7-2 to TRBJ1-5, with a possible D match to TRBD1 (5 bases). Germline V gene data show CDR1 as SGHTA and CDR2 as FQGNSA. Trimming shortened V by 1 base and J by 0 bases, and 13 bases separated the two germline ends. This CDR3 has 17 amino acids. For the CDR3, the DNA is TGTGCCAGCAGCTTAGACGGCAGGGCGTATAGCAATCAGCCCCAGCATTTT. Protein: CASSLDGRAYSNQPQHF.

The chain links TRBV5-5 to TRBJ2-2; tentatively, D is TRBD2 (6 bases). Germline loops: CDR1 SGHKS, CDR2 YYEKEE (reference sequence). The length of the CDR3 is 16 residues. Trimming pared 6 bases from V and 0 bases from J, leaving 15 bases between. Here the CDR3 reads CASTRRDPANTGELFF. In DNA, the CDR3 is TGTGCCAGCACCCGGAGGGACCCGGCGAACACCGGGGAGCTGTTTTTT.

The chain couples TRBV10-3 to TRBJ2-5, with D tentatively TRBD1 (6 bases). This CDR3 spans 13 amino acids. The V gene lost 4 bases and the J gene lost 3 bases, with 9 bases spanning the gap. CDR1 and CDR2 (germline): ENHRY, SYGVKD. CDR3 protein: CAISVHREETQYF. The CDR3 DNA reads TGTGCCATCAGTGTGCACAGGGAAGAGACCCAGTACTTC.

V and J are TRBV5-1 and TRBJ2-3, with D perhaps matching TRBD2 (6 bases). This CDR3 is built from 17 residues. Germline-derived CDR1 and CDR2 are SGHRS and YFSETQ. Trimming took 0 bases from V and 3 from J, leaving 17 bases between them. CDR3 region: CASSLDVRKAGTDTQYF. CDR3 nucleotides: TGCGCCAGCAGCTTGGATGTGAGGAAGGCGGGAACAGATACGCAGTATTTT.

This clone was seen once. This chain connects TRBV9 to TRBJ1-4; D unclear. Germline loops: CDR1 SGDLS, CDR2 YYNGEE. This CDR3 comprises 15 residues. V lost 0 bases and J lost 8, with 14 bases in between. The CDR3 spells CASSVGGSGFEKLFF. CDR3 DNA: TGTGCCAGCAGCGTAGGAGGCAGCGGCTTCGAAAAACTGTTTTTT.

The chain uses TRBV6-1 and TRBJ1-3; D call uncertain. The V gene's germline CDR1 is MNHNS and CDR2 SASEGT. V shed 6 bases and J shed 4 bases, with 13 bases lying between them. The CDR3 consists of 14 residues. CDR3 sequence reads: CASRPLAVGNTIYF. In nucleotides, the CDR3 is TGTGCCAGCAGACCCCTGGCTGTGGGAAACACCATATATTTT.

The V call is TRBV6-1, the J call TRBJ2-7; D is perhaps TRBD1 (9 bases). Trimming stripped 4 bases from V and 2 bases from J, with 15 bases between. Germline assignment: CDR1 MNHNS and CDR2 SASEGT. The length of the CDR3 is 15 residues. In DNA, the CDR3 is TGTGCCAGCAGTGTTAGCGGGACAGGGCCCTACGAGCAGTACTTC. Its translation is CASSVSGTGPYEQYF.

The gene calls are TRBV7-8 and TRBJ2-3, with 8 bases identical to TRBD2. The CDR3 spans 17 residues. With V trimmed by 1 base and J by 1 base, 7 bases remained unmatched. CDR1 and CDR2 (germline): SGHVS, FQNEAQ. CDR3 region: CASSLVGGAGGTDTQYF. The CDR3 DNA reads TGTGCCAGCAGCTTAGTGGGGGGAGCGGGGGGCACAGATACGCAGTATTTT.

Notes on this clone: The germline gene is not matched at one end of the junction; a read error may be the cause. The chain has TRBV30 and TRBJ1-2, with D perhaps matching TRBD1 (6 bases). Germline CDR1 is GTSNPN and CDR2 is SVGIG (reference sequence). The CDR3 runs 13 residues. CDR3 sequence (DNA): TGTGCCTGGGGCCGGGACACTAACTATGGCTACCCCTTC. Translating gives CAWGRDTNYGYPF.

V and J are TRBV19 and TRBJ2-5; D is perhaps TRBD2 (6 bases). The germline V gene has CDR1 LNHDA and CDR2 SQIVND (reference sequence). This CDR3 has 13 amino acids. Trimming stripped 4 bases from V and 9 bases from J, with 15 bases between. CDR3 sequence (DNA): TGTGCCAGTAGTACCCTCGCTGGGGGGTCCCAGTACTTC. Translated: CASSTLAGGSQYF.

This rearrangement joins TRBV6-5 to TRBJ1-2; D gene uncertain. Germline V gene sequence: CDR1 MNHEY, CDR2 SVGAGI. The CDR3 contains 13 residues. The V gene lost 2 bases and the J gene lost 7 bases, with 11 bases spanning the gap. CDR3 residues: CASSYVGGLGYTF. CDR3 DNA: TGTGCCAGCAGTTACGTGGGAGGCCTTGGCTACACCTTC.

There are a few counts of this clone. The chain has TRBV6-1 and TRBJ1-1; D not certain. CDR1 MNHNS and CDR2 SASEGT come from the germline V gene. Trimming cost V 1 base and J 5 bases, with 11 bases left between them. The CDR3 is made up of 14 amino acids. The DNA for the CDR3 is TGTGCCAGCAGTGAAGGGAGGGAATTAACTGAAGCTTTCTTT. Protein sequence: CASSEGRELTEAFF.

V usage is TRBV15 and J usage is TRBJ2-1; D is ambiguous. This CDR3 is built from 13 residues. Trimming took off 6 bases at V and 0 bases at J, with 6 bases between the two ends. The germline V gene encodes CDR1 LNHNV and CDR2 YYDKDF (reference sequence). CDR3 sequence reads: CATSLSSYNEQFF. The CDR3 nucleotides are TGTGCCACCAGTCTAAGCTCCTACAATGAGCAGTTCTTC.

This clone was counted once. The V and J genes are TRBV5-8 and TRBJ2-7; 10 nucleotides agree with TRBD2. Germline-derived CDR1 and CDR2 are SGHTS and YDEGEE. V gave up 3 bases and J gave up 7 bases; unmatched junction bases: 7. The CDR3 runs 14 residues. The CDR3 bases are TGTGCCAGCAGCTACCTAGCGGGAGCTGGTGAGCAGTACTTC. Translated: CASSYLAGAGEQYF. Variable domain in full (rest from reference TRBV5-8 and TRBJ2-7): EAGVTQSPTHLIKTRGQQATLRCSPISGHTSVYWYQQALGLGLQFLLWYDEGEERNRGNFPPRFSGRQFPNYSSELNVNALELEDSALYLCASSYLAGAGEQYFGPGTRLTVT.